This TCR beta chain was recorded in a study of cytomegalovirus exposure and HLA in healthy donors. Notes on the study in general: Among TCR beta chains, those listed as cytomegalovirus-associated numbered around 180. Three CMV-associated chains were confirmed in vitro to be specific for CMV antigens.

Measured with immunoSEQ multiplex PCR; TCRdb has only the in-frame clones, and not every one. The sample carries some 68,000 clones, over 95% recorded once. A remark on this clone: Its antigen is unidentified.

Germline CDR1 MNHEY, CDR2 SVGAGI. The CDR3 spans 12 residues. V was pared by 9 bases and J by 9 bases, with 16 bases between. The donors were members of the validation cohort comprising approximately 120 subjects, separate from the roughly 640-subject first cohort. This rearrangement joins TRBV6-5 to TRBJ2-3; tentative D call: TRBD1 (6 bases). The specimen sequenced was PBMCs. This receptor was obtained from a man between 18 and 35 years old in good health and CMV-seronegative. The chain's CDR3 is CASSQVQGTQYF. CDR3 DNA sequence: TGTGCCAGTAGCCAGGTGCAGGGGACGCAGTATTTT.